These 30 T cell receptor beta chains share one sample of origin, sequenced in a study of T-cell memory formation after mild COVID-19. One entry per CDR3 protein results from TCRdb running MiXCR on the 5' RACE reads. The data contain roughly 340,000 distinct CDR3 sequences, 20% to 25% of them singletons. Sequenced material: PBMCs or a T cell subset sorted from them (not recorded which). These receptors all come from a man younger than 30 who had mild COVID-19 (a few samples of this study predate the infection). Cell type and time point are not known.

The chain couples TRBV7-9 to TRBJ1-1, with D tentatively TRBD1 (5 bases). Germline V gives CDR1 SEHNR, CDR2 FQNEAQ (reference sequence). The CDR3 spans 14 residues. V gave up 6 bases and J gave up 9 bases, with 20 bases separating them. The CDR3 loop is CASRDFQGRLKAFF. DNA of the CDR3: TGTGCCAGCAGGGATTTTCAGGGAAGGTTAAAAGCTTTCTTT.

There are a few counts of this clonotype. A much larger clone is a single base away; this may be a read error. The rearrangement uses TRBV12-3 or TRBV12-4 and TRBJ1-1; no definite D call. The CDR3 length is 11 residues. V lost 6 bases and J lost 1, with 3 bases in between. CDR3 nucleotides: TGTGCCAGCAGGAAGAACACTGAAGCTTTCTTT. It is translated as CASRKNTEAFF.

This chain joins TRBV6-2 or TRBV6-3 and TRBJ1-1; D unclear. This CDR3 comprises 13 residues. V gave up 6 bases and J gave up 3 bases, with 11 bases separating them. CDR1 is MNHEY and CDR2 is SVGEGT in the germline V gene. In DNA form, the CDR3 reads TGTGCCAGCAGCTCTAGACTCGACACTGAAGCTTTCTTT. Amino acid sequence: CASSSRLDTEAFF.

This clonotype was seen a few times. The chain employs TRBV7-9 and TRBJ2-7; D unclear. Trimming removed 5 bases at V and 0 bases at J, with 17 bases between. This CDR3 comprises 16 residues. Germline loops: CDR1 SEHNR, CDR2 FQNEAQ (reference sequence). The CDR3 coding sequence is TGTGCCAGCAGCGACGAAGGGAAGGGTAGCTCCTACGAGCAGTACGTC. Its protein is CASSDEGKGSSYEQYV.

This chain links TRBV24-1 with TRBJ1-1; the D is unclear. From germline, CDR1 is KGHDR and CDR2 SFDVKD. The CDR3 runs to 16 residues. The ends were cut back, 5 bases at V and 6 bases at J, with 21 bases in the middle. CDR3 sequence (DNA): TGTGCCACCAGTGGGCCCGCCTGGACCCCCCCCCCTGAAGCTTTCTTT. This translates into CATSGPAWTPPPEAFF.

The chain employs TRBV5-1 and TRBJ2-1, with TRBD2 identical over 12 bases. The CDR3 has 15 residues. The V gene's germline CDR1 is SGHRS and CDR2 YFSETQ. The trim removed 4 bases at V and 8 bases at J, leaving 7 bases unmatched. The CDR3 sequence: CASSTLAGGMDEQFF. CDR3 in DNA: TGCGCCAGCAGCACCCTAGCGGGGGGGATGGATGAGCAGTTCTTC.

The rearrangement links TRBV6-5 to TRBJ2-1; no reliable D call. This CDR3 is 14 amino acids long. V was clipped by 4 bases and J by 8 bases, with 15 bases between them. Germline CDR1 is MNHEY and CDR2 is SVGAGI. This CDR3 reads CASSSSQRRDEQFF. The CDR3 coding sequence is TGTGCCAGCAGTTCAAGCCAAAGGAGAGATGAGCAGTTCTTC.

The chain links TRBV2 to TRBJ2-7, with D perhaps TRBD1 or TRBD2 (5 bases each). The CDR3 has 13 residues. Trimming stripped 7 bases from V and 0 bases from J, with 10 bases between. CDR1 is SNHLY and CDR2 is FYNNEI in the germline V gene. The CDR3 protein is CASMGTDSYEQYV. For the CDR3, the DNA is TGTGCCAGCATGGGGACGGACTCCTACGAGCAGTACGTC.

This chain uses TRBV12-3 or TRBV12-4 with TRBJ1-1, with a weak D call TRBD1 (5 bases). With 8 bases removed from V and 4 bases from J, the gap between germline ends came to 20 bases. The CDR3 is made up of 15 amino acids. DNA for the CDR3: TGTGCCAGCCTTTTAAGGGGTGGGGGAACCACTGAAGCTTTCTTT. This encodes CASLLRGGGTTEAFF.

In its sample, this clonotype was seen a few times. V is TRBV20-1 and J is TRBJ2-1; 8 bases are shared with TRBD2. The J segment lost 0 bases and the V segment lost 5 bases, leaving 9 bases of the junction unmatched. The CDR3 length is 16 residues. Germline loops: CDR1 DFQATT, CDR2 SNEGSKA (reference sequence). CDR3 in amino acids: CSAANRGGSSYNEQFF. The CDR3 bases are TGCAGTGCTGCGAACCGGGGGGGGAGCTCCTACAATGAGCAGTTCTTC.

The chain links TRBV12-3 or TRBV12-4 to TRBJ2-2, with D unclear. CDR3 length: 14 residues. Trimming took off 1 base at V and 1 base at J, with 4 bases between the two ends. The CDR3 here is CASSLEWNTGELFF. The CDR3 nucleotides read TGTGCCAGCAGTTTAGAGTGGAACACCGGGGAGCTGTTTTTT.

The rearrangement joins TRBV7-6 to TRBJ1-1; D is unresolved. With 7 bases removed from V and 2 bases from J, the gap between germline ends came to 8 bases. Germline V gives CDR1 SGHVS, CDR2 FNYEAQ. The CDR3 sequence is 12 residues long. The CDR3 DNA sequence: TGTGCCAGCACTTCCGGTAACACTGAAGCTTTCTTT. Translating it yields CASTSGNTEAFF.

This clonotype was seen a few times. CDR3 region: CASSWGTAMGETQYF. CDR3 sequence (DNA): TGCGCCAGCAGCTGGGGGACGGCTATGGGAGAGACCCAGTACTTC. The chain links TRBV5-1 to TRBJ2-5, with D perhaps matching TRBD1 or TRBD2 (5 bases each). Germline V gene lookup returns CDR1 SGHRS and CDR2 YFSETQ. The V gene lost 3 bases and the J gene lost 4 bases, with 16 bases spanning the gap. This CDR3 has 15 residues.

This sequence joins TRBV2 and TRBJ1-5; D unresolved. This CDR3 is built from 12 residues. Trimming took off 10 bases at V and 0 bases at J, with 7 bases between the two ends. Germline V gene lookup returns CDR1 SNHLY and CDR2 FYNNEI. The CDR3 DNA reads as TGTGCCACTCCGAGTAGCAATCAGCCCCAGCATTTT. Residues: CATPSSNQPQHF.

The rearrangement uses TRBV21-1 and TRBJ2-7; TRBD1 was called by the table and not checked on the DNA. TRBV21-1 is classified as a pseudogene. The CDR3 consists of 13 residues. For the CDR3, the DNA is TGTGCCAGCAGCAAAGGAGGGGACTACGAGCAGTACGTC. Translation gives CASSKGGDYEQYV.

V usage is TRBV6-2 or TRBV6-3 and J usage is TRBJ1-2; 7 nucleotides agree with TRBD1. The length of the CDR3 is 16 residues. V gave up 6 bases and J gave up 4 bases; unmatched junction bases: 14. From germline, CDR1 is MNHEY and CDR2 SVGEGT. This CDR3 reads CASSERRTGSFYGYTF. DNA of the CDR3: TGTGCCAGCAGCGAACGAAGGACAGGATCCTTCTATGGCTACACCTTC.

The gene calls are TRBV28 and TRBJ2-1; D may be TRBD1 (6 bases). This CDR3 spans 12 amino acids. CDR1 is MDHEN and CDR2 is SYDVKM in the germline V gene. The V and J ends lost 6 bases and 12 bases respectively, with 15 bases between them. Written as DNA, the CDR3 is TGTGCCAGCAGCACAACGCCAGGGGTGCAGTTCTTC. Translating gives CASSTTPGVQFF.

The chain recombines TRBV7-9 with TRBJ2-1; D is ambiguous. Trimming removed 1 base at V and 8 bases at J, with 6 bases between. The CDR3 contains 12 residues. CDR1 and CDR2 from the germline V gene are SEHNR and FQNEAQ (reference sequence). CDR3 protein: CASSLGLDEQFF. The CDR3 DNA reads as TGTGCCAGCAGCTTAGGACTCGATGAGCAGTTCTTC.

This rearrangement joins TRBV7-8 to TRBJ1-3; D gene uncertain. This CDR3 has 13 residues. The germline CDR1 and CDR2 sequences are SGHVS and FQNEAQ. Trimming pared 4 bases from V and 5 bases from J, leaving 9 bases between. The CDR3 DNA sequence: TGTGCCAGCAGCTCAGTCAAACGAAACACCATATATTTT. This codes for CASSSVKRNTIYF.

The rearrangement uses TRBV9 and TRBJ1-3, with D possibly matching TRBD1 (5 bases). V lost 5 bases, J lost 4 bases, and 13 bases lay in between. Per germline, CDR1 SGDLS and CDR2 YYNGEE. The CDR3 has 14 residues. The CDR3 nucleotides are TGTGCCAGCAGTGACTCGGGGGACGGAAACACCATATATTTT. This codes for CASSDSGDGNTIYF.

In the case of this clonotype: Germline and junction disagree at one end, which may indicate a read error. The chain carries TRBV4-2 and TRBJ1-2; D gene uncertain. This CDR3 contains 16 residues. Per the germline V gene, CDR1 is LGHNA and CDR2 is YNFKEQ. The CDR3 DNA is TGTGCAAGCAGCCAAGATCCTGGGGAACCTAACTATGGCTACACCTTC. Its protein is CASSQDPGEPNYGYTF.

The table lists this clonotype with a few counts. The rearrangement links TRBV29-1 to TRBJ2-1; 7 nucleotides line up with TRBD2. Per germline, CDR1 SQVTM and CDR2 ANQGSEA. The CDR3 is made up of 12 amino acids. V was clipped by 7 bases and J by 7 bases; unmatched bases: 7. CDR3 in DNA: TGCAGCGCCGAAGGGCGGGGGAATGAGCAGTTCTTC. This gives the protein CSAEGRGNEQFF.

This sequence joins TRBV12-3 or TRBV12-4 and TRBJ1-5, with D unclear. The V and J ends lost 8 bases and 0 bases respectively, with 8 bases between them. The CDR3 runs 13 residues. CDR3 bases: TGTGCCAGCCAAAAGGGTAGCAATCAGCCCCAGCATTTT. Amino acid sequence: CASQKGSNQPQHF.

The chain recombines TRBV11-3 with TRBJ2-3; D is possibly TRBD2 (7 bases). The germline CDR1 and CDR2 sequences are SGHNT and YENEEA. The CDR3 has 15 residues. Trimming pared 3 bases from V and 1 base from J, leaving 11 bases between. This CDR3 is CASSLGRGRTDTQYF. The CDR3 DNA sequence: TGTGCCAGCAGCTTGGGGCGGGGGCGCACAGATACGCAGTATTTT.

This clonotype was counted between two and nine times. This chain links TRBV5-1 with TRBJ1-4; maybe TRBD1 (5 bases). The CDR3 has 14 residues. The germline V and J ends were trimmed by 4 bases and 8 bases, with 15 bases remaining between them. Germline CDR1 and CDR2: SGHRS and YFSETQ. The CDR3 coding sequence is TGCGCCAGCAGCCTGACAGCGAGTGGGGAAAAACTGTTTTTT. Translation gives CASSLTASGEKLFF.

The chain couples TRBV12-3 or TRBV12-4 to TRBJ2-7, with TRBD2 matching over 8 bases. The CDR3 loop spans 14 amino acids. With V trimmed by 2 bases and J by 5 bases, 5 bases remained unmatched. The DNA for the CDR3 is TGTGCCAGCAGTTTAACGGGGGGGATCCACGAGCAGTACGTC. Translation: CASSLTGGIHEQYV.

This clonotype occurred a few times. This rearrangement joins TRBV2 to TRBJ2-1; possible D gene TRBD1, 5 bases. The germline gives CDR1 SNHLY, CDR2 FYNNEI. Deletions cut 3 bases from V and 4 bases from J, with 10 bases between. The CDR3 is 14 residues long. This CDR3 reads CASSDPTDYNEQFF. For the CDR3, the DNA is TGTGCCAGCAGTGATCCGACAGATTACAATGAGCAGTTCTTC.

This clonotype was found a few times. V usage is TRBV7-9 and J usage is TRBJ2-5; D possibly corresponds to TRBD2 (5 bases). The CDR3 has 14 amino acids. The germline CDR1 and CDR2 sequences are SEHNR and FQNEAQ (reference sequence). V lost 3 bases, J lost 5 bases, and 13 bases lay in between. CDR3 coding DNA: TGTGCCAGCAGCTTCCATAAGACGGGGGAGACCCAGTACTTC. Translated, it gives CASSFHKTGETQYF.

This clonotype has just a few counts. The chain carries TRBV7-2 and TRBJ2-7; no reliable D call. This CDR3 is built from 13 residues. Germline assignment: CDR1 SGHTA and CDR2 FQGNSA. V dropped 3 bases and J dropped 0 bases, with 6 bases sitting between them. The CDR3 nucleotides read TGTGCCAGCAGCTTGTACGGCTCCTACGAGCAGTACGTC. This gives the protein CASSLYGSYEQYV.

This clonotype was found a few times. The V call is TRBV6-2 or TRBV6-3, the J call TRBJ1-2, with a weak D call TRBD1 (5 bases). Germline CDR1 MNHEY, CDR2 SVGEGT. The CDR3 totals 14 residues. The V and J ends lost 5 bases and 8 bases respectively, with 18 bases between them. CDR3 loop: CASSGTALFGGYTF. For the CDR3, the DNA is TGTGCCAGCAGTGGGACGGCCCTCTTTGGGGGCTACACCTTC.